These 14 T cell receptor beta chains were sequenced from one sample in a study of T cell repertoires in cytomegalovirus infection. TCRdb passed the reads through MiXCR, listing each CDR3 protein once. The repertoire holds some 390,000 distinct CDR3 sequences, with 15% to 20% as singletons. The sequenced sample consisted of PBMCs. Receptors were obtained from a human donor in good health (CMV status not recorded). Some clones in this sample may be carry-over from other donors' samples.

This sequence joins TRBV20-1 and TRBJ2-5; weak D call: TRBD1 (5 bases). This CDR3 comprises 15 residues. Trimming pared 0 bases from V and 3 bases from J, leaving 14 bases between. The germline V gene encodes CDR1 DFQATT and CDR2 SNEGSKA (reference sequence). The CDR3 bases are TGCAGTGCTAGAGATCCTGGGGCGGCGGAAGAGACCCAGTACTTC. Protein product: CSARDPGAAEETQYF.

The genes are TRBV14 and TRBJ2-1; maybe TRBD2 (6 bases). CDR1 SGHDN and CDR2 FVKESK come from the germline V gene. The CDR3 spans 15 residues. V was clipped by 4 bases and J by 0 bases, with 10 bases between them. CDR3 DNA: TGTGCCAGCAGCCGTACTAGCCTCTCCTACAATGAGCAGTTCTTC. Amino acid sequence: CASSRTSLSYNEQFF. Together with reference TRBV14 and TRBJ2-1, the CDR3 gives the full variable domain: EAGVTQFPSHSVIEKGQTVTLRCDPISGHDNLYWYRRVMGKEIKFLLHFVKESKQDESGMPNNRFLAERTGGTYSTLKVQPAELEDSGVYFCASSRTSLSYNEQFFGPGTRLTVL.

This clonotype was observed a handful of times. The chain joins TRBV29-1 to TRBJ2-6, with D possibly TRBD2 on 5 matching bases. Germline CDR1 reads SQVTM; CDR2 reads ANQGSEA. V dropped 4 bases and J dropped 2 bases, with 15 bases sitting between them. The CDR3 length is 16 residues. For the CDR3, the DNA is TGCAGCGTTGGTGGCAGTAGCGTAACTGGGGCCAACGTCCTGACTTTC. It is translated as CSVGGSSVTGANVLTF.

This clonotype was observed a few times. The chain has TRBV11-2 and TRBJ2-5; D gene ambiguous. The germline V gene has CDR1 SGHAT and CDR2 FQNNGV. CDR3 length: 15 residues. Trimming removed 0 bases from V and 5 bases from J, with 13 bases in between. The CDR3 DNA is TGTGCCAGCAGCTTAGAGGCTGGAGTCGGGGAGACCCAGTACTTC. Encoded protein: CASSLEAGVGETQYF.

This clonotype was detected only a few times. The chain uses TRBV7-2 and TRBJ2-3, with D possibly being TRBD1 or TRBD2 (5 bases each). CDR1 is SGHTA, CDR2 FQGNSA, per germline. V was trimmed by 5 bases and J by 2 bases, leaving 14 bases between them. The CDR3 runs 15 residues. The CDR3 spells CASSPGPRDTDTQYF. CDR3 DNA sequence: TGTGCCAGCAGCCCGGGGCCAAGGGACACAGATACGCAGTATTTT.

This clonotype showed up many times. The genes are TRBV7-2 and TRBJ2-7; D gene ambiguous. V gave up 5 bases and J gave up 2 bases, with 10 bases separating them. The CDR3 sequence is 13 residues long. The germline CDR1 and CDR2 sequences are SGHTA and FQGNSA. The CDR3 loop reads CASSQTPPYEQYF. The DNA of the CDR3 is TGTGCCAGCAGCCAGACCCCACCCTACGAGCAGTACTTC.

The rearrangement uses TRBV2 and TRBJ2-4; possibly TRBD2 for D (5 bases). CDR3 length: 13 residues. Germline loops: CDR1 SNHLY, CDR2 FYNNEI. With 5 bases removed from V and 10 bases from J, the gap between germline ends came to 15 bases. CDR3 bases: TGTGCCAGCAGTAGAGACGAGGGTTGGATTCAGTACTTC. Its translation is CASSRDEGWIQYF. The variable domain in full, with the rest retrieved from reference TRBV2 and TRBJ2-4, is EPEVTQTPSHQVTQMGQEVILRCVPISNHLYFYWYRQILGQKVEFLVSFYNNEISEKSEIFDDQFSVERPDGSNFTLKIRSTKLEDSAMYFCASSRDEGWIQYFGAGTRLSVL.

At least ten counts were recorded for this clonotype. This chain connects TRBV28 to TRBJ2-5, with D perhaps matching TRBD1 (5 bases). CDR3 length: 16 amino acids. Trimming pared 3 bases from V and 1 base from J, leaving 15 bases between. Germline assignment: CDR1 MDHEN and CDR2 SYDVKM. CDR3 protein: CASSFSVRTIQETQYF. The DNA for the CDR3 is TGTGCCAGCAGTTTCTCCGTCAGGACAATCCAAGAGACCCAGTACTTC.

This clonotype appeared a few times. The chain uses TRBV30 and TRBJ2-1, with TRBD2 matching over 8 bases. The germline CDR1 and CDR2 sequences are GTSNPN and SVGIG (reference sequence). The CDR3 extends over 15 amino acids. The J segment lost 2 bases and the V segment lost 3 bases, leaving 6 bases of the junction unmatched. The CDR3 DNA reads TGTGCCTGGAGGCGGTCGGGGGGGCCCTACAATGAGCAGTTCTTC. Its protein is CAWRRSGGPYNEQFF.

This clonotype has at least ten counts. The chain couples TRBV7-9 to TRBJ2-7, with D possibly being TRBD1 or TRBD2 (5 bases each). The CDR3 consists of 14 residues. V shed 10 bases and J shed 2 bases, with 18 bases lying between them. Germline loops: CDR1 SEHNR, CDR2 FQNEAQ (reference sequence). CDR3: CAILNRDGTYEQYF. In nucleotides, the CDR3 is TGTGCCATCCTCAACCGGGACGGGACCTACGAGCAGTACTTC.

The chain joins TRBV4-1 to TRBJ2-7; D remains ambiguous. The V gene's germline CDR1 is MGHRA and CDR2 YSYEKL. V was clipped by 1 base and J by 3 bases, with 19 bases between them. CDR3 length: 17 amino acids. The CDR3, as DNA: TGCGCCAGCAGCCAAGGCCTAACAGCCCGAACCGTCTACGAGCAGTACTTC. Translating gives CASSQGLTARTVYEQYF.

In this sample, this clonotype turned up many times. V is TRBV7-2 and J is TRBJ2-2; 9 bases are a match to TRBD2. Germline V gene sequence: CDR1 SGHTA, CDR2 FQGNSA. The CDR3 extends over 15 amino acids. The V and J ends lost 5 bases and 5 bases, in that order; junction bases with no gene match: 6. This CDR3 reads CASSRRGGETGELFF. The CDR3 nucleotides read TGTGCCAGCAGCCGACGCGGGGGGGAGACCGGGGAGCTGTTTTTT.

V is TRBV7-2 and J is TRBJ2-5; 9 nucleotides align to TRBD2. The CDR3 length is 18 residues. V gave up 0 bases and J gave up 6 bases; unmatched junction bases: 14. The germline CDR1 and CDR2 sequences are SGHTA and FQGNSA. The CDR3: CASSLAGPGAGGLKTQYF. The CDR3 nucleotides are TGTGCCAGCAGCTTAGCGGGCCCTGGAGCGGGGGGCCTGAAGACCCAGTACTTC. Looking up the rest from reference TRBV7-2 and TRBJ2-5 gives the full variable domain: GAGVSQSPSNKVTEKGKDVELRCDPISGHTALYWYRQSLGQGLEFLIYFQGNSAPDKSGLPSDRFSAERTGGSVSTLTIQRTQQEDSAVYLCASSLAGPGAGGLKTQYFGPGTRLLVL.

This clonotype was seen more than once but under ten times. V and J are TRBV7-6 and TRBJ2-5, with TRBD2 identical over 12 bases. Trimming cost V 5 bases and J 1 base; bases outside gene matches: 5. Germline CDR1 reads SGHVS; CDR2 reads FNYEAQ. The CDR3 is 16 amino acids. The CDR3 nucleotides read TGTGCCAGCAGCCGTGGACTAGCGGGAACCCAAGAGACCCAGTACTTC. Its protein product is CASSRGLAGTQETQYF.